This T cell receptor (beta chain) was recovered during a study of metastatic and nonmetastatic thyroid tumors. On the study more broadly: Where malignant and benign thyroid patients were concerned, repertoires were compared across blood and tumor or nodule tissue.

TCRdb recomputed clones from the PCR reads via MiXCR. The table lists tens of thousands of clones, under 15% of them singletons. Ahead of thyroid surgery, no patient had received treatment of any kind. Turning to this clone: This may arise from a read error, as a much more abundant clone is one base away.

CDR3 length equals 17 residues. CDR1 is LGHNA and CDR2 is YNFKEQ in the germline V gene. J gave up 8 bases and V 1 base, and 12 bases lay outside the gene matches. This TCR came from a female donor with papillary thyroid cancer or a benign thyroid nodule (not recorded which). Some clones in this sample may be carry-over from other donors' samples. The source material was tumor tissue. V usage is TRBV4-2 and J usage is TRBJ2-3; 10 bases are shared with TRBD2. DNA of the CDR3: TGTGCCAGCAGCCAAGGGTCGGCTAGCGGGAGAATGGTTACGCAGTATTTT. It encodes CASSQGSASGRMVTQYF.